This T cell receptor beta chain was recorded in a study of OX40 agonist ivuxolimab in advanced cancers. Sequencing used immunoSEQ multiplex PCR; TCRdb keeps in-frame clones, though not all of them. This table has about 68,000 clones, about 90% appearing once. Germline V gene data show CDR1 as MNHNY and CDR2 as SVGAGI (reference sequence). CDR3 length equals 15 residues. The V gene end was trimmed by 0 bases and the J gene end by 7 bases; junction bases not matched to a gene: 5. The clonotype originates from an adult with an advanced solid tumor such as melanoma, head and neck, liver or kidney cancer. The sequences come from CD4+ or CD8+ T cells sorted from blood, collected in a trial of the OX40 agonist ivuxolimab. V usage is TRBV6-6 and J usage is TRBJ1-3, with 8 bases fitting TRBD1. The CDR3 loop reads CASSYSRTGSNTIYF. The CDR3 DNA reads TGTGCCAGCAGTTACTCGAGGACAGGGTCCAACACCATATATTTT.